The source of this T cell receptor beta chain is a study of early T cells in non-severe SARS-CoV-2 infection. Study background: Sequencing input comprised bulk RNA from unsorted whole blood; chain pairing was not available.

Unique molecular identifiers were affixed to single, distinct cDNA molecules. TCRdb re-called the 5' RACE reads through MiXCR, storing one row per CDR3 protein. The sample includes fewer than 60,000 distinct CDR3 sequences, approximately 11% seen only once; the top ten take roughly an eighth. The CDR3 covers 16 residues. Unmatched junction bases numbered 18, after V lost 8 bases and J lost 6 bases. CDR1 is GTSNPN and CDR2 is SVGIG in the germline V gene (reference sequence). This clonotype was detected ten times or more. The chain has TRBV30 and TRBJ2-2, with TRBD2 matching over 7 bases. The sequence was obtained from an adult who was a healthcare worker with PCR-confirmed SARS-CoV-2 infection or an uninfected control (not recorded which). Sequenced input: whole blood. The DNA of the CDR3 is TGTGCCGGACGCTCGGGACTATCTAATTATTCCGGGGAGCTGTTTTTT. Residues: CAGRSGLSNYSGELFF.